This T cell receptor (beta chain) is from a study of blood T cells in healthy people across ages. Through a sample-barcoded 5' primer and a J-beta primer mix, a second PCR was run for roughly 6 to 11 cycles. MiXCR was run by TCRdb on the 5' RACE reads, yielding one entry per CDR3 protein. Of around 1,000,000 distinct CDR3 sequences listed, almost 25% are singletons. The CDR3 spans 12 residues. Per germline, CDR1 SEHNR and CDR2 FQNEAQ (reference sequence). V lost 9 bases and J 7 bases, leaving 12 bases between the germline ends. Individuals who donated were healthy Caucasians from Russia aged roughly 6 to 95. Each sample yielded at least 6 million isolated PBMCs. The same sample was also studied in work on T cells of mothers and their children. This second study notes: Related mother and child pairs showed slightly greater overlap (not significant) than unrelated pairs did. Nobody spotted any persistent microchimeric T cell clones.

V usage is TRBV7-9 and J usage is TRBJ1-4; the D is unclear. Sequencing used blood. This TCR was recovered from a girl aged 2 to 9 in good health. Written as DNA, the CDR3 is TGTGCCAGTTATTCGGAAAGTGAAAAACTGTTTTTT. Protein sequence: CASYSESEKLFF.